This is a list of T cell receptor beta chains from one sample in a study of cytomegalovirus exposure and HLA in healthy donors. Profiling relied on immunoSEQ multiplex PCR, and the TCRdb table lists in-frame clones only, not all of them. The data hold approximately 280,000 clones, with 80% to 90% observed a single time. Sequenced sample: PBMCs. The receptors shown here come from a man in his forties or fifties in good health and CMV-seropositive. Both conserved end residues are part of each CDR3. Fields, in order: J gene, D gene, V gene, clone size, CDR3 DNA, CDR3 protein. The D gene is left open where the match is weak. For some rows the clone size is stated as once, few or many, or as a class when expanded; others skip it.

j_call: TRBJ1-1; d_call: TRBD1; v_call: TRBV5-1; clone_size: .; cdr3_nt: TGCGCCAGCAGCTTGCCCGAACAGGGGTGGCACACTGAAGCTTTCTTT; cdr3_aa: CASSLPEQGWHTEAFF
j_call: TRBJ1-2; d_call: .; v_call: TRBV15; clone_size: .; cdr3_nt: TGTGCCACCAGCATCGGTGTAGCTAACTATGGCTACACCTTC; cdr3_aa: CATSIGVANYGYTF
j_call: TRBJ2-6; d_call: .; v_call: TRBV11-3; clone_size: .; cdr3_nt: TGTGCCAGCAGCTCGGACAGCTCTGGGGCCAACGTCCTGACTTTC; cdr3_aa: CASSSDSSGANVLTF
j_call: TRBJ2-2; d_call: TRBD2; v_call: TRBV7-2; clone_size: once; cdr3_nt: TGTGCCAGCAGCTTTGGACTAGCGAAAACCGGGGAGCTGTTTTTT; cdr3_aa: CASSFGLAKTGELFF
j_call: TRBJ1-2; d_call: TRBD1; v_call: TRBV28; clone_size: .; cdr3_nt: TGTGCCAGCAGTTTTCTTAGAGGGGGCTGGTATGGCTACACCTTC; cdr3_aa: CASSFLRGGWYGYTF
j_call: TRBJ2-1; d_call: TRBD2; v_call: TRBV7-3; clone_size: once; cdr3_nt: TGTGCCAGCAGCTTACCGGGCCCGGGGGGCTACAATGAGCAGTTCTTC; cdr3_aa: CASSLPGPGGYNEQFF
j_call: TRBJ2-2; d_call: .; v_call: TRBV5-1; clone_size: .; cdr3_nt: TGCGCCAGCAGCCAGTTAAACACCGGGGAGCTGTTTTTT; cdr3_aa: CASSQLNTGELFF
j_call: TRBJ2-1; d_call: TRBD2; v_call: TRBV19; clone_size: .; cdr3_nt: TGTGCCAGTAGTCCATCTAGCGGCAATGAGCAGTTCTTC; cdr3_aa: CASSPSSGNEQFF
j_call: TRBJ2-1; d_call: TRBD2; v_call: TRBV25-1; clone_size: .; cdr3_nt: TGTGCCAGCAGTGAATGGGCGGGAGCTGTTGAGCAGTTCTTC; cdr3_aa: CASSEWAGAVEQFF
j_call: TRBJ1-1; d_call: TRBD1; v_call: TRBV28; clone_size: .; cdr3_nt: TGTGCCAGCAGTATCTCTCCCGAGACAGGGGCTGAAGCTTTCTTT; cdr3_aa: CASSISPETGAEAFF
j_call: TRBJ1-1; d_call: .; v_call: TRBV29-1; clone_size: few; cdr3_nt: TGCAGCGTTGGTGGGGGCCTGAACACTGAAGCTTTCTTT; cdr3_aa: CSVGGGLNTEAFF
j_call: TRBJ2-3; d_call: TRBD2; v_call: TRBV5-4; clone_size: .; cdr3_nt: TGTGCCAGCAGCGCTCGACTAGCGGGGATCACAGATACGCAGTATTTT; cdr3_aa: CASSARLAGITDTQYF
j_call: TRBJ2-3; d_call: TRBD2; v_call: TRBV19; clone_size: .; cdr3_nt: TGTGCCAGTAGCCACCGGGGGGGCACAGATACGCAGTATTTT; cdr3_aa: CASSHRGGTDTQYF
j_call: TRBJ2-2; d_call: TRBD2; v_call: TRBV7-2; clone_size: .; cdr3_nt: TGTGCCAGCACTAGACTAGCGGGGCGGGGTCGCACCGGGGAGCTGTTTTTT; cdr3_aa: CASTRLAGRGRTGELFF
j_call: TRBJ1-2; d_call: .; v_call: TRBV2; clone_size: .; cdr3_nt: TGTGCCAGCAGGAGGGCGGGGGGGAACTATGGCTACACCTTC; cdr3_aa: CASRRAGGNYGYTF
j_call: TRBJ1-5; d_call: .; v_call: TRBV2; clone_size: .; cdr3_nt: TGTGCCAGCACTCAAAATAAGGGAGGGAATCTACCCCAGCATTTT; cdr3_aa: CASTQNKGGNLPQHF